The next 32 T cell receptor beta chains were all read from a single sample in a study of T cell responses to AZD1222 COVID-19 vaccine. The repertoire was sequenced with immunoSEQ multiplex PCR; TCRdb's copy has only in-frame clones and lacks some. The data contain approximately 65,000 clones, 88% of them singletons. The sample consisted of peripheral blood, taken on day 0 of AZD1222 vaccination. Receptors originate from an adult in good health.

The chain uses TRBV19 and TRBJ1-1, with unresolved D. This CDR3 has 15 amino acids. Trimming cost V 3 bases and J 5 bases, with 16 bases left between them. The V gene's germline CDR1 is LNHDA and CDR2 SQIVND (reference sequence). CDR3 region: CASSILGLEWTEAFF. Here the CDR3 DNA reads TGTGCCAGTAGTATCCTGGGCCTGGAGTGGACTGAAGCTTTCTTT.

V gene TRBV10-3 combines with J gene TRBJ1-2, with D unclear. The germline CDR1 and CDR2 sequences are ENHRY and SYGVKD. The CDR3 extends over 13 amino acids. With 0 bases removed from V and 4 bases from J, the gap between germline ends came to 6 bases. The DNA of the CDR3 is TGTGCCATCAGTGAGTCGAGCAGCTATGGCTACACCTTC. It specifies CAISESSSYGYTF.

This rearrangement joins TRBV5-1 to TRBJ1-3, with unresolved D. The CDR3 has 16 amino acids. Germline CDR1 reads SGHRS; CDR2 reads YFSETQ. V lost 0 bases and J 0 bases, leaving 10 bases between the germline ends. In DNA form, the CDR3 reads TGCGCCAGCAGCTTGGACAGCGCATTCTCTGGAAACACCATATATTTT. It codes for CASSLDSAFSGNTIYF. Using reference TRBV5-1 and TRBJ1-3 for the parts outside the CDR3, the full variable domain is KAGVTQTPRYLIKTRGQQVTLSCSPISGHRSVSWYQQTPGQGLQFLFEYFSETQRNKGNFPGRFSGRQFSNSRSEMNVSTLELGDSALYLCASSLDSAFSGNTIYFGEGSWLTVV.

This rearrangement joins TRBV2 to TRBJ2-1; TRBD2 agrees at 9 bases. This CDR3 comprises 16 residues. In germline, CDR1 is SNHLY, CDR2 FYNNEI. V was pared by 3 bases and J by 6 bases, with 9 bases of the junction left unmatched. The DNA of the CDR3 is TGTGCCAGCAGTGATATGGCGGGAGGGGTCCGCAATGAGCAGTTCTTC. It yields the protein CASSDMAGGVRNEQFF. The variable domain in full, completed from reference TRBV2 and TRBJ2-1, reads EPEVTQTPSHQVTQMGQEVILRCVPISNHLYFYWYRQILGQKVEFLVSFYNNEISEKSEIFDDQFSVERPDGSNFTLKIRSTKLEDSAMYFCASSDMAGGVRNEQFFGPGTRLTVL.

The chain combines TRBV30 with TRBJ2-3, with unresolved D. Germline assignment: CDR1 GTSNPN and CDR2 SVGIG (reference sequence). V lost 2 bases and J 1 base, leaving 4 bases between the germline ends. There are 12 residues in the CDR3. In DNA, the CDR3 is TGTGCCTGGAGTAAGGGCACAGATACGCAGTATTTT. Amino acids: CAWSKGTDTQYF.

The chain joins TRBV10-1 to TRBJ2-2, with TRBD1 identical over 11 bases. Germline CDR1 reads WNHNN; CDR2 reads SYGVQD (reference sequence). V gave up 8 bases and J gave up 5 bases; unmatched junction bases: 4. The CDR3 contains 14 residues. The CDR3 nucleotides are TGCGCCAGCTCCCGGGACAGGGGGACCGGGGAGCTGTTTTTT. This translates into CASSRDRGTGELFF.

Details on this clone: Different DNA sequences within this sample yield the same CDR3. The V call is TRBV6-1, the J call TRBJ2-7; D is unresolved. The CDR3 covers 11 residues. The germline gives CDR1 MNHNS, CDR2 SASEGT. The V end was cut by 2 bases, the J end by 3 bases, with 2 bases between. Here the CDR3 reads CASSENYEQYF. The CDR3, as DNA: TGTGCCAGCAGTGAAAACTACGAGCAGTACTTC.

This chain connects TRBV18 to TRBJ2-1; D is ambiguous. V was shortened by 0 bases and J by 10 bases, with 10 bases between the two germline ends. The length of the CDR3 is 13 residues. Germline CDR1 reads KGHSH; CDR2 reads LQKENI. The CDR3 DNA sequence: TGTGCCAGCTCACCACCGGGGTACCGGGAGCAGTTCTTC. It yields the protein CASSPPGYREQFF.

The J gene is TRBJ2-7, the V gene TRBV29-1, with 8 bases fitting TRBD2. V lost 5 bases to trimming and J lost 3 bases; unmatched junction nucleotides: 9. CDR3 length: 14 amino acids. CDR1 is SQVTM and CDR2 is ANQGSEA in the germline V gene. CDR3 sequence reads: CSVLTGAGDYEQYF. The CDR3 coding sequence is TGCAGCGTTCTCACGGGAGCGGGGGACTACGAGCAGTACTTC.

The chain carries TRBV6-5 and TRBJ1-5, with D unresolved. Germline V gene lookup returns CDR1 MNHEY and CDR2 SVGAGI. The V end was cut by 0 bases, the J end by 6 bases, with 12 bases between. CDR3 length equals 15 residues. Here the CDR3 DNA reads TGTGCCAGCAGTTACTCCGGACTGTATACTCAGCCCCAGCATTTT. Amino acid sequence: CASSYSGLYTQPQHF.

The chain joins TRBV28 to TRBJ2-7; D possibly matches TRBD1 or TRBD2 (5 bases each). The CDR3 spans 14 residues. The germline gives CDR1 MDHEN, CDR2 SYDVKM. Trimming cost V 7 bases and J 2 bases, with 15 bases left between them. The CDR3 coding sequence is TGTGCCAGCATCCCCGGGACCGTTACCTACGAGCAGTACTTC. Residues: CASIPGTVTYEQYF.

V usage is TRBV6-1 and J usage is TRBJ1-2; D may be TRBD1 (6 bases). Looked up from germline, CDR1 is MNHNS and CDR2 is SASEGT. The V end was cut by 2 bases, the J end by 7 bases, with 20 bases between. The CDR3 has 16 residues. The CDR3 DNA is TGTGCCAGCAGTGAAATGGGCTTAGGGGGGCAGGGTGGCTACACCTTC. It translates to CASSEMGLGGQGGYTF.

This clone was seen a handful of times. The genes are TRBV27 and TRBJ2-1; 9 nucleotides match TRBD2. Per the germline V gene, CDR1 is MNHEY and CDR2 is SMNVEV (reference sequence). Trimming at V came to 3 bases and at J to 4 bases, leaving 1 base not matched to a gene. This CDR3 contains 14 residues. CDR3 amino acids: CASSLTSGYNEQFF. The DNA of the CDR3 is TGTGCCAGCAGTTTGACTAGCGGATACAATGAGCAGTTCTTC.

The V and J genes are TRBV28 and TRBJ2-1, with 7 bases matching TRBD2. V lost 6 bases and J lost 2; bases outside the gene matches: 13. This CDR3 is 17 amino acids long. Germline V lookup: CDR1 MDHEN, CDR2 SYDVKM. DNA of the CDR3: TGTGCCAGCAGGGGTTTATGGGGGAGGGACGCCTACAATGAGCAGTTCTTC. Amino acid sequence: CASRGLWGRDAYNEQFF.

The chain uses TRBV10-3 and TRBJ1-1; D call uncertain. The germline gives CDR1 ENHRY, CDR2 SYGVKD. The CDR3 runs 14 residues. V lost 7 bases to trimming and J lost 2 bases, with 14 bases between them. The CDR3 nucleotides are TGTGCCATCACCAAAAGGAAGGGTAACACTGAAGCTTTCTTT. This sequence encodes CAITKRKGNTEAFF.

V and J are TRBV2 and TRBJ1-3, with D perhaps TRBD1 (5 bases). Germline V CDR1 and CDR2: SNHLY, FYNNEI. The CDR3 has 14 amino acids. Trimming removed 7 bases at V and 2 bases at J, with 12 bases between. The CDR3 nucleotides read TGTGCCAGCAAAAGGGGAGAAGCTGGAAACACCATATATTTT. Translated: CASKRGEAGNTIYF.

This clone was found once. This chain connects TRBV27 to TRBJ2-7, with 7 bases lining up with TRBD1. The CDR3 length is 15 residues. The germline V gene has CDR1 MNHEY and CDR2 SMNVEV (reference sequence). The J segment lost 1 base and the V segment lost 5 bases, leaving 8 bases of the junction unmatched. The DNA of the CDR3 is TGTGCCAGCAGTCCCCGACAGGGTCCTTCCTACGAGCAGTACTTC. Protein: CASSPRQGPSYEQYF.

The chain uses TRBV5-1 and TRBJ1-2; a possible D gene is TRBD1 (6 bases). This CDR3 spans 14 amino acids. Trimming stripped 0 bases from V and 5 bases from J, with 11 bases between. The germline V gene encodes CDR1 SGHRS and CDR2 YFSETQ. CDR3 nucleotides: TGCGCCAGCAGCTTGGGGACAGCTTTATATGGCTACACCTTC. Its protein is CASSLGTALYGYTF.

V gene TRBV18 combines with J gene TRBJ2-4, with 8 bases lining up with TRBD2. The junction had 9 bases not matched to a gene; V was cut back by 5 bases and J by 0 bases. CDR3 length: 17 residues. Germline CDR1 KGHSH, CDR2 LQKENI. CDR3 region: CASSWDSGVLAKNIQYF. In nucleotides, the CDR3 is TGTGCCAGCTCATGGGATAGCGGGGTCCTAGCCAAAAACATTCAGTACTTC.

This clone has just one count. V gene TRBV21-1 combines with J gene TRBJ1-5; the table's D call, TRBD1, has no DNA check behind it. TRBV21-1 is flagged as a pseudogene. The CDR3 runs 15 residues. The chain's CDR3 is CASSKPGQYNQPQHF. CDR3 DNA: TGTGCCAGCAGCAAACCGGGACAATACAATCAGCCCCAGCATTTT.

The V call is TRBV7-8, the J call TRBJ2-7; 7 positions match TRBD2. V gave up 1 base and J gave up 2 bases; unmatched junction bases: 11. The V gene's germline CDR1 is SGHVS and CDR2 FQNEAQ. CDR3 length equals 17 residues. The CDR3 DNA reads TGTGCCAGCAGCTTAGAGGGTGACAGCGGGACTACCTACGAGCAGTACTTC. As protein: CASSLEGDSGTTYEQYF.

Comments on this clone: Within the sample, other DNA sequences also encode this same CDR3. V and J are TRBV15 and TRBJ2-3; 8 nucleotides align to TRBD1. CDR1 is LNHNV and CDR2 is YYDKDF in the germline V gene (reference sequence). Losses at the gene ends were 1 base for V and 3 bases for J; bases not matched to a gene: 0. The CDR3 sequence is 14 residues long. This CDR3 is CATSRGTGTDTQYF. Here the CDR3 DNA reads TGTGCCACCAGCAGAGGGACAGGGACAGATACGCAGTATTTT.

J is TRBJ2-3 and V is TRBV6-5; no clear D gene. The CDR3 consists of 14 residues. Germline CDR1 and CDR2: MNHEY and SVGAGI. V lost 8 bases and J 2 bases, leaving 14 bases between the germline ends. The CDR3 loop is CASGRAEATDTQYF. CDR3 bases: TGTGCCAGCGGCCGGGCAGAGGCCACAGATACGCAGTATTTT.

The chain is built from TRBV19 and TRBJ1-1, with D possibly TRBD1 on 6 matching bases. Trimming cost V 8 bases and J 8 bases, with 12 bases left between them. This CDR3 contains 11 residues. Per the germline V gene, CDR1 is LNHDA and CDR2 is SQIVND (reference sequence). The CDR3 spells CASGRQAEAFF. In nucleotides, the CDR3 is TGTGCCAGTGGACGACAGGCCGAAGCTTTCTTT.

The chain combines TRBV29-1 with TRBJ2-1; TRBD2 is a possible D gene (6 bases). V dropped 7 bases and J dropped 4 bases, with 20 bases sitting between them. Germline CDR1 is SQVTM and CDR2 is ANQGSEA. The CDR3 sequence is 15 residues long. The chain's CDR3 is CSASLGTGVYNEQFF. In DNA form, the CDR3 reads TGCAGCGCCTCTTTGGGGACTGGAGTTTACAATGAGCAGTTCTTC.

The rearrangement joins TRBV7-2 to TRBJ2-2, with 8 nucleotides matching TRBD2. The junction had 9 bases not matched to a gene; V was cut back by 5 bases and J by 7 bases. CDR1 and CDR2 from the germline V gene are SGHTA and FQGNSA. The CDR3 has 15 residues. The CDR3 here is CASSKAGGRVGELFF. CDR3 nucleotide sequence: TGTGCCAGCAGCAAGGCGGGAGGCAGGGTCGGGGAGCTGTTTTTT.

The chain uses TRBV6-5 and TRBJ1-3; no clear D gene. The CDR3 extends over 14 amino acids. Trimming removed 5 bases from V and 0 bases from J, with 8 bases in between. Germline CDR1 is MNHEY and CDR2 is SVGAGI. The CDR3 DNA is TGTGCCAGCAGTAACAGCCACTCTGGAAACACCATATATTTT. Its protein is CASSNSHSGNTIYF.

The rearrangement uses TRBV2 and TRBJ2-3, with D perhaps TRBD2 (6 bases). The germline V and J ends were trimmed by 6 bases and 6 bases, with 19 bases remaining between them. Looked up from germline, CDR1 is SNHLY and CDR2 is FYNNEI. The CDR3 has 15 amino acids. CDR3 region: CASRESGGIRDTQYF. For the CDR3, the DNA is TGTGCCAGCAGAGAGAGTGGCGGGATAAGGGATACGCAGTATTTT.

CDR3 protein: CASSPPADAGGNTIYF. Here the CDR3 DNA reads TGTGCCAGCAGTCCCCCCGCAGATGCCGGCGGAAACACCATATATTTT. This chain joins TRBV28 and TRBJ1-3; D gene unclear. The V gene lost 5 bases and the J gene lost 4 bases, with 18 bases spanning the gap. There are 16 residues in the CDR3. Germline-derived CDR1 and CDR2 are MDHEN and SYDVKM.

CDR3: CSVSGTGYNEQFF. The CDR3 nucleotides read TGCAGCGTTTCCGGGACAGGGTACAATGAGCAGTTCTTC. The V call is TRBV29-1, the J call TRBJ2-1; 9 bases match TRBD1. Germline lookup yields CDR1 SQVTM and CDR2 ANQGSEA. The CDR3 is made up of 13 amino acids. With 5 bases clipped from V and 4 bases from J, the junction kept 3 bases outside the gene matches.

For the CDR3, the DNA is TGCAGTGCTAGTGTCAGGGGGCTAGCGGTCCCGACCTCCTACAATGAGCAGTTCTTC. Protein product: CSASVRGLAVPTSYNEQFF. The chain links TRBV20-1 to TRBJ2-1; maybe TRBD1 (8 bases). CDR3 length: 19 amino acids. V lost 3 bases and J 0 bases, leaving 24 bases between the germline ends. CDR1 and CDR2 (germline): DFQATT, SNEGSKA (reference sequence).

The V and J genes are TRBV20-1 and TRBJ2-1; D gene ambiguous. The CDR3 has 12 amino acids. Germline V gene data show CDR1 as DFQATT and CDR2 as SNEGSKA (reference sequence). V lost 4 bases and J 6 bases, leaving 10 bases between the germline ends. CDR3 protein: CSATDPVNEQFF. CDR3 DNA sequence: TGCAGTGCTACTGACCCTGTCAATGAGCAGTTCTTC.